The clone carrying this T cell receptor beta chain was seen only a few times. Its antigen is still unknown. The sample originates from a study of T cells after yellow fever vaccination. Universal primer sites and UMIs were introduced during 5'RACE template-switching synthesis of TCR cDNA. Each CDR3 protein is one row after TCRdb ran MiXCR on the 5' RACE reads. The sample consists of 550,000 to 750,000 distinct CDR3 sequences, about 14% of them appearing once. There are 14 residues in the CDR3. CDR1 and CDR2 from the germline V gene are SGHNT and YYREEE (reference sequence). V shed 5 bases, J shed 9 bases, and the junction held 13 bases outside the gene matches. The study's findings and limits: A secondary response was less intense yet reached its peak sooner, at day 5 versus 15.

The rearrangement links TRBV5-4 to TRBJ2-5; TRBD2 agrees at 7 bases. The source material was PBMCs, sampled on the day of the yellow fever booster vaccination. The sequence was obtained from a man younger than 40 who received the YFV17D yellow fever vaccine. In DNA form, the CDR3 reads TGTGCCAGCAGTCGAACGCGGGACGGGGGGTCCCAGTACTTC. Amino acid sequence: CASSRTRDGGSQYF.